This T cell receptor (beta chain) comes out of a study of control samples from healthy donors and cancer patients. Germline-derived CDR1 and CDR2 are KGHDR and SFDVKD. V was pared by 8 bases and J by 3 bases, with 15 bases between. There are 14 residues in the CDR3. Measured with immunoSEQ multiplex PCR; TCRdb has only the in-frame clones, and not every one. The profile shows 150,000 to 200,000 clones, approximately 90% of them singletons. The chain combines TRBV24-1 with TRBJ1-2; D perhaps matches TRBD1 (5 bases). The sequenced sample was blood. The sequence derives from a man younger than 40 in good health. The CDR3 reads CATKGVRDDYGYTF. The CDR3 DNA reads as TGTGCCACCAAGGGAGTCAGGGATGACTATGGCTACACCTTC.